The 12 T cell receptor beta chains in this list originate from one sample, sequenced in a study of CD8 T cells in ankylosing spondylitis. From the 5' RACE reads, TCRdb called clonotypes with MiXCR, one entry per CDR3 protein. The sample holds a few hundred thousand distinct CDR3 sequences, more than 20% seen once. Sequencing used blood, either unsorted or a sorted T cell fraction (not recorded which). The receptor set was obtained from a female donor with ankylosing spondylitis or in good health (not recorded which).

This rearrangement joins TRBV5-4 to TRBJ2-3; TRBD2 matches at 15 bases. CDR1 and CDR2 from the germline V gene are SGHNT and YYREEE (reference sequence). The CDR3 runs 18 residues. V gave up 2 bases and J gave up 4 bases; unmatched junction bases: 8. Written as DNA, the CDR3 is TGTGCCAGCAGCTTACCGGGACTAGCGGGAGGAATCGCAGATACGCAGTATTTT. This gives the protein CASSLPGLAGGIADTQYF.

The chain couples TRBV4-3 to TRBJ2-1, with 11 bases that match TRBD2. V shed 1 base, J shed 4 bases, and the junction held 9 bases outside the gene matches. The CDR3 contains 18 residues. Germline V gene lookup returns CDR1 LGHNA and CDR2 YSLEER. The CDR3 DNA reads TGCGCCAGCAGCCAAGGCCCCTTGACTAGCGGGAATTACAATGAGCAGTTCTTC. Amino acid sequence: CASSQGPLTSGNYNEQFF.

This clonotype was picked up many times. This chain uses TRBV9 with TRBJ2-2; 7 positions match TRBD2. CDR3 length: 14 residues. Per the germline V gene, CDR1 is SGDLS and CDR2 is YYNGEE. The J segment lost 5 bases and the V segment lost 0 bases, leaving 1 base of the junction unmatched. The CDR3 DNA is TGTGCCAGCAGCGTAGGGGGGGGGACCGGGGAGCTGTTTTTT. Amino acid sequence: CASSVGGGTGELFF.

The gene calls are TRBV2 and TRBJ2-1, with 14 positions matching TRBD2. CDR1 is SNHLY, CDR2 FYNNEI, per germline. V gave up 11 bases and J gave up 8 bases; unmatched junction bases: 20. CDR3 length equals 18 residues. The CDR3 nucleotides are TGTGCCTGCTGGCCTACCGGGACTAGCGGGAGTTTTCGGCATGAGCAGTTCTTC. Translation: CACWPTGTSGSFRHEQFF.

This clonotype has at least ten counts. CDR3 amino acids: CASTRALALSYEQYF. The CDR3 DNA reads as TGTGCCAGCACCCGAGCCCTCGCTCTATCCTACGAGCAGTACTTC. The gene calls are TRBV12-3 or TRBV12-4 and TRBJ2-7; D is undetermined. With 7 bases removed from V and 1 base from J, the gap between germline ends came to 17 bases. The CDR3 spans 15 residues.

This clonotype was observed a handful of times. The chain uses TRBV5-1 and TRBJ2-1; 10 bases are shared with TRBD2. J lost 6 bases, V lost 7 bases, and 13 bases had no gene match. CDR3 size: 16 residues. The germline gives CDR1 SGHRS, CDR2 YFSETQ. CDR3 in DNA: TGCGCCAGCTCCCTAGTAGCGGGAGGCAACCTCAATGAGCAGTTCTTC. Protein product: CASSLVAGGNLNEQFF. Full variable domain (missing parts from reference TRBV5-1 and TRBJ2-1): KAGVTQTPRYLIKTRGQQVTLSCSPISGHRSVSWYQQTPGQGLQFLFEYFSETQRNKGNFPGRFSGRQFSNSRSEMNVSTLELGDSALYLCASSLVAGGNLNEQFFGPGTRLTVL.

V and J are TRBV20-1 and TRBJ1-4; TRBD1 is a possible D gene (5 bases). Trimming cost V 3 bases and J 10 bases, with 15 bases left between them. From germline, CDR1 is DFQATT and CDR2 SNEGSKA (reference sequence). This CDR3 has 13 residues. As DNA, the CDR3 is TGCAGTGCTAGGGACCGACTTGGGGGAAAACTGTTTTTT. This translates into CSARDRLGGKLFF.

The rearrangement joins TRBV27 to TRBJ2-7; 7 bases align to TRBD2. In germline, CDR1 is MNHEY, CDR2 SMNVEV (reference sequence). V shed 5 bases and J 4 bases; nucleotides not matched to a gene: 17. This CDR3 has 17 residues. CDR3 amino acids: CASSPRSGLKSSYEQYF. CDR3 sequence (DNA): TGTGCCAGCAGTCCCCGTAGCGGGCTAAAGAGTAGTTACGAGCAGTACTTC.

This clonotype was counted a few times. The chain links TRBV7-2 to TRBJ1-5; D is possibly TRBD1 (6 bases). The CDR3 length is 14 residues. Germline V CDR1 and CDR2: SGHTA, FQGNSA. Between the trimmed V and J ends, which lost 4 bases and 7 bases, there was a span of 14 bases. The CDR3 region is CASSSDSLGQPQHF. The CDR3 coding sequence is TGTGCCAGCAGCTCGGACAGTCTTGGGCAGCCCCAGCATTTT.

This rearrangement joins TRBV4-3 to TRBJ2-5; TRBD2 matches at 11 bases. With 2 bases clipped from V and 4 bases from J, the junction kept 12 bases outside the gene matches. The CDR3 runs 18 residues. Germline V gene sequence: CDR1 LGHNA, CDR2 YSLEER. In nucleotides, the CDR3 is TGCGCCAGCAGCCAAAGCATCCAGACTAGCGGGATCTCAGAGACCCAGTACTTC. It is translated as CASSQSIQTSGISETQYF.

This clonotype was seen repeatedly, ten times or more. The V gene is TRBV20-1, the J gene TRBJ1-5; 7 bases map to TRBD1. The ends lost 1 base at V and 4 bases at J; junction bases unmatched: 4. The CDR3 is made up of 14 amino acids. Germline lookup yields CDR1 DFQATT and CDR2 SNEGSKA (reference sequence). The CDR3 sequence: CSARGGDRNQPQHF. The CDR3 DNA sequence: TGCAGTGCTAGAGGAGGGGACAGAAATCAGCCCCAGCATTTT.

This chain links TRBV6-2 or TRBV6-3 with TRBJ2-1; TRBD2 is a possible D gene (6 bases). The germline CDR1 and CDR2 sequences are MNHEY and SVGEGT. This CDR3 spans 16 amino acids. Trimming cost V 10 bases and J 0 bases, with 19 bases left between them. CDR3 sequence: CATQDRAGGSYNEQFF. CDR3 in DNA: TGTGCCACCCAGGACCGGGCCGGGGGCTCCTACAATGAGCAGTTCTTC.